This TCR beta chain was observed in a study of regulatory T cells in long-lasting Graves disease. Study outcomes and limitations: Only a small sample size was used, which may have cut accuracy. Among persistent patients, a larger number of public clonotypes were shared (about 2,800) than among newly diagnosed patients (roughly 910). Peripheral blood was the sole material, not thyroid tissue.

This sample's time point: persistent/refractory GD, antithyroid drugs over 5 years with positive TRAb. With RNA extracted from PBMCs as input, the TCR library was made. Arm-PCR of CDR3 regions and iRepertoire HTBI primers were the basis on which TCR beta libraries were built. MiXCR was run by TCRdb on the multiplex PCR reads, yielding one entry per CDR3 protein. The sample holds 600,000 to 800,000 distinct CDR3 sequences, about 30% seen once. This CDR3 region has 15 residues. Germline CDR1 reads SNHLY; CDR2 reads FYNNEI. Losses at the gene ends were 8 bases for V and 5 bases for J; bases not matched to a gene: 7. On this clonotype itself: Its antigen is unknown.

The chain is built from TRBV2 and TRBJ2-5, with 14 bases lining up with TRBD2. The sample was peripheral blood mononuclear cells (PBMCs), taken when the disease was refractory, from a patient treated with antithyroid drugs. The origin of this receptor is a female donor with Graves disease. CDR3 DNA: TGTGCCAGCGGGGGGACTAGCGGGAGCCAGGAGACCCAGTACTTC. Amino acids: CASGGTSGSQETQYF.